These 18 T cell receptor beta chains were all obtained from the same sample, sequenced in a study of regulatory T cells in long-lasting Graves disease. Time point noted: newly diagnosed GD, antithyroid drugs for less than 3 months. Scientists built the TCR library using RNA that was extracted from PBMCs. Researchers made TCR beta libraries by using iRepertoire HTBI primers and running Arm-PCR on CDR3 regions. From the multiplex PCR reads, TCRdb called clonotypes with MiXCR, one entry per CDR3 protein. The sample consists of around 250,000 distinct CDR3 sequences, 15% to 20% of them appearing once. These data also featured in a second study, about T cells in Graves' hyperthyroidism and ophthalmopathy.

Specimen: peripheral blood mononuclear cells (PBMCs), collected at new diagnosis, from a patient treated with antithyroid drugs. All receptors derive from a woman under 40 with Graves disease.

This clonotype was recorded at least ten times. The chain couples TRBV6-2 or TRBV6-3 to TRBJ2-3, with D perhaps being TRBD1 or TRBD2 (6 bases each). CDR3 size: 14 residues. V was trimmed by 7 bases and J by 1 base, leaving 12 bases between them. Germline CDR1 MNHEY, CDR2 SVGEGT. This CDR3 reads CASTTRGGTDTQYF. DNA for the CDR3: TGTGCCAGCACCACTAGGGGGGGCACAGATACGCAGTATTTT.

This clonotype was detected many times. The chain has TRBV2 and TRBJ2-1; D is possibly TRBD1 (6 bases). Trimming cost V 7 bases and J 10 bases, with 17 bases left between them. The CDR3 length is 13 residues. Germline V gene data show CDR1 as SNHLY and CDR2 as FYNNEI. The CDR3 coding sequence is TGTGCCAGCACCACTCAATGGGGGACAGAGCAGTTCTTC. This encodes CASTTQWGTEQFF.

This clonotype was seen just once. The chain joins TRBV6-2 or TRBV6-3 to TRBJ2-5; D is possibly TRBD1 (7 bases). Germline loops: CDR1 MNHEY, CDR2 SVGEGT. Trimming removed 7 bases from V and 5 bases from J, with 17 bases in between. This CDR3 has 14 residues. The CDR3 DNA follows: TGTGCCAGCATGCGGGTCAGGGGGAGGGAGACCCAGTACTTC. Its translation is CASMRVRGRETQYF.

A remark on this clonotype: This may arise from a read error, as a much more abundant clone is one base away. The chain has TRBV7-6 and TRBJ1-1; 7 bases fit TRBD1. From germline, CDR1 is SGHVS and CDR2 FNYEAQ. CDR3 size: 13 residues. With 6 bases clipped from V and 3 bases from J, the junction kept 4 bases outside the gene matches. This CDR3 is CASSSQGDTEAFF. The CDR3 DNA sequence: TGTGCCAGCAGTTCCCAGGGGGACACTGAAGCTTTCTTT.

This clonotype appeared many times. The V call is TRBV9, the J call TRBJ1-1; the match to TRBD1 covers 9 bases. Trimming at V came to 6 bases and at J to 1 base, leaving 4 bases not matched to a gene. Germline values: CDR1 SGDLS, CDR2 YYNGEE. This CDR3 has 14 amino acids. CDR3 DNA: TGTGCCAGCACCCGGGGACAGGGGAACACTGAAGCTTTCTTT. Protein: CASTRGQGNTEAFF.

This clonotype has a handful of counts. CDR3 amino acids: CASSPGTSGFLSYNEQFF. DNA of the CDR3: TGTGCCAGTAGTCCCGGGACTAGCGGGTTCCTTTCCTACAATGAGCAGTTCTTC. The rearrangement uses TRBV19 and TRBJ2-1; 12 bases are shared with TRBD2. The V and J ends lost 5 bases and 1 base, in that order; junction bases with no gene match: 9. The CDR3 runs 18 residues. Germline V gene data show CDR1 as LNHDA and CDR2 as SQIVND (reference sequence).

This chain links TRBV4-3 with TRBJ1-1; the match to TRBD1 covers 10 bases. Germline V gene sequence: CDR1 LGHNA, CDR2 YSLEER. CDR3 length: 20 residues. J was trimmed by 0 bases and V by 0 bases; bases with no gene match: 13. The CDR3 DNA reads TGCGCCAGCAGCCAAGATTGGTCATTTACCGGGACAGGGGTGAACACTGAAGCTTTCTTT. It codes for CASSQDWSFTGTGVNTEAFF.

This clonotype appeared many times. The chain carries TRBV29-1 and TRBJ2-7; D not certain. The germline gives CDR1 SQVTM, CDR2 ANQGSEA. Trimming took off 5 bases at V and 0 bases at J, with 8 bases between the two ends. CDR3 size: 12 residues. CDR3 coding DNA: TGCAGCGTTCCCGGGCCCTCCTACGAGCAGTACTTC. This encodes CSVPGPSYEQYF.

This clonotype was recorded many times. V and J are TRBV29-1 and TRBJ1-4; D is possibly TRBD1 (5 bases). CDR3 length: 13 amino acids. Trimming removed 5 bases from V and 5 bases from J, with 12 bases in between. CDR1 SQVTM and CDR2 ANQGSEA come from the germline V gene. The CDR3 reads CSVPGVGNEKLFF. The CDR3, as DNA: TGCAGCGTTCCGGGGGTGGGAAATGAAAAACTGTTTTTT.

This clonotype was observed many times. This sequence joins TRBV6-1 and TRBJ1-4; no definite D call. Looked up from germline, CDR1 is MNHNS and CDR2 is SASEGT. Trimming cost V 4 bases and J 4 bases, with 10 bases left between them. CDR3 length equals 14 residues. The DNA of the CDR3 is TGTGCCAGCAGTGGCGTTGCTCTTAATGAAAAACTGTTTTTT. Translating it yields CASSGVALNEKLFF.

As to this clonotype: This likely came from a read error, as a far larger clone is one base away. This chain joins TRBV6-1 and TRBJ2-1; D gene ambiguous. The better agreement between TRBJ2-5 and the DNA end casts doubt on the J call. The germline V gene encodes CDR1 MNHNS and CDR2 SASEGT. This CDR3 has 14 residues. In DNA form, the CDR3 reads TGTGCCAGCAGTGAGTTTACAACTCAAGAGACCCAGTACTTC. This encodes CASSEFTTQETQYF.

This chain connects TRBV7-8 to TRBJ2-2; D unresolved. Trimming shortened V by 0 bases and J by 0 bases, and 8 bases separated the two germline ends. This CDR3 has 16 amino acids. The V gene's germline CDR1 is SGHVS and CDR2 FQNEAQ. This CDR3 is CASSLAVSPNTGELFF. Here the CDR3 DNA reads TGTGCCAGCAGCTTAGCCGTCAGTCCGAACACCGGGGAGCTGTTTTTT.

This clonotype has only a few counts. V usage is TRBV27 and J usage is TRBJ2-7; either TRBD1 or TRBD2 may supply D (5 bases each). CDR1 is MNHEY and CDR2 is SMNVEV in the germline V gene (reference sequence). V was clipped by 6 bases and J by 0 bases, with 15 bases between them. This CDR3 is 15 amino acids long. CDR3: CASRGRDRSSYEQYF. In nucleotides, the CDR3 is TGTGCCAGCAGGGGACGGGACCGAAGCTCCTACGAGCAGTACTTC.

Many counts were recorded for this clonotype. The chain joins TRBV4-1 to TRBJ1-2; D is unresolved. V was shortened by 0 bases and J by 2 bases, with 10 bases between the two germline ends. There are 15 residues in the CDR3. Germline V gene data show CDR1 as MGHRA and CDR2 as YSYEKL. CDR3 nucleotides: TGCGCCAGCAGCCAAGAGTACAGCTTAAACTATGGCTACACCTTC. Translation: CASSQEYSLNYGYTF.

Concerning this clonotype: Possible read error: a much larger clone is one base away. CDR3 sequence (DNA): TGTGCCAGCAGCTTGAGGGACCTGTACAATGAGCAGTTCTTC. Translating it yields CASSLRDLYNEQFF. The J gene is TRBJ2-1, the V gene TRBV5-5; D tentatively fits TRBD1 or TRBD2 (5 bases each). The CDR3 covers 14 residues. From germline, CDR1 is SGHKS and CDR2 YYEKEE (reference sequence). V shed 1 base and J shed 4 bases, with 9 bases lying between them. Drawing the rest from reference TRBV5-5 and TRBJ2-1, the complete variable domain is DAGVTQSPTHLIKTRGQQVTLRCSPISGHKSVSWYQQVLGQGPQFIFQYYEKEERGRGNFPDRFSARQFPNYSSELNVNALLLGDSALYLCASSLRDLYNEQFFGPGTRLTVL.

This clonotype was seen only a few times. The chain has TRBV12-3 or TRBV12-4 and TRBJ1-2, with D possibly matching TRBD1 (5 bases). This CDR3 region has 13 residues. The ends were cut back, 6 bases at V and 6 bases at J, with 14 bases in the middle. The CDR3 DNA reads TGTGCCAGCAGCAAGAGGGGTCTCGATGGCTACACCTTC. Translation: CASSKRGLDGYTF.

Many counts were recorded for this clonotype. The chain couples TRBV5-1 to TRBJ1-1; D unclear. Germline V gene sequence: CDR1 SGHRS, CDR2 YFSETQ. The CDR3 length is 8 residues. Trimming removed 6 bases at V and 8 bases at J, with 2 bases between. The CDR3 loop reads CASKEAFF. CDR3 nucleotide sequence: TGCGCCAGCAAGGAAGCTTTCTTT. Complete variable domain (other parts from reference TRBV5-1 and TRBJ1-1): KAGVTQTPRYLIKTRGQQVTLSCSPISGHRSVSWYQQTPGQGLQFLFEYFSETQRNKGNFPGRFSGRQFSNSRSEMNVSTLELGDSALYLCASKEAFFGQGTRLTVV.

This clonotype occurred many times. The CDR3 DNA reads TGTGCCAGCAAAAACAGGGCGGAGAGCACTGAAGCTTTCTTT. It yields the protein CASKNRAESTEAFF. The genes are TRBV7-9 and TRBJ1-1; the D gene is possibly TRBD1 (6 bases). This CDR3 region has 14 residues. V was cut by 7 bases and J by 4 bases, with 16 bases left in between. Germline V gives CDR1 SEHNR, CDR2 FQNEAQ (reference sequence).